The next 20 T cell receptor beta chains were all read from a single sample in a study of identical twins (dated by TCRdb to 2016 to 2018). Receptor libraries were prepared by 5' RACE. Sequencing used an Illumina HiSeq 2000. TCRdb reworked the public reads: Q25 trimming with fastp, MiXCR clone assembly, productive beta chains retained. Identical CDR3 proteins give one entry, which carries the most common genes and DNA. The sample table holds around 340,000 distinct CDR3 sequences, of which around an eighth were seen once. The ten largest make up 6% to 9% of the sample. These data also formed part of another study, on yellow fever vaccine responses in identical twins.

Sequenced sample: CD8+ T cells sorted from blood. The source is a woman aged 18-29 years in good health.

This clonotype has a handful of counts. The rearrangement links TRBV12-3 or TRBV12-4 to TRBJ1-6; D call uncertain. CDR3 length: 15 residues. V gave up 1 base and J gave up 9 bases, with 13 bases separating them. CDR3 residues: CASSLGDMLISPLHF. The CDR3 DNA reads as TGTGCCAGCAGTTTAGGAGACATGTTAATTTCACCCCTCCACTTT.

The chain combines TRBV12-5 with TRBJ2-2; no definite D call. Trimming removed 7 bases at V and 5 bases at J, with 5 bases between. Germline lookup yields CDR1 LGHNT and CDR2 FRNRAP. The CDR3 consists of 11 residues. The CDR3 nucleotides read TGTGCTAGTGCCAAAACCGGGGAGCTGTTTTTT. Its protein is CASAKTGELFF. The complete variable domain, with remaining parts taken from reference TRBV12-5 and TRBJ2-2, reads DARVTQTPRHKVTEMGQEVTMRCQPILGHNTVFWYRQTMMQGLELLAYFRNRAPLDDSGMPKDRFSAEMPDATLATLKIQPSEPRDSAVYFCASAKTGELFFGEGSRLTVL.

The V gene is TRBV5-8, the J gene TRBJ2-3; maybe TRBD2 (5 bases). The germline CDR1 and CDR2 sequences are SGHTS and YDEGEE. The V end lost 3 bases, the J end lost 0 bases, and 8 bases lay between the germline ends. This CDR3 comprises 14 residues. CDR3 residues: CASSSRTSTDTQYF. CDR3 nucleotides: TGTGCCAGCAGCTCCCGGACTAGCACAGATACGCAGTATTTT.

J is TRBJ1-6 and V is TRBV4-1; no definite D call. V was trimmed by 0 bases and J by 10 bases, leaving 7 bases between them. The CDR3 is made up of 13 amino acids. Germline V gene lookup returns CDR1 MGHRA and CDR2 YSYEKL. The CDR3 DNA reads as TGCGCCAGCAGCCAAGAACCCGGGTCACCCCTCCACTTT. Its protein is CASSQEPGSPLHF.

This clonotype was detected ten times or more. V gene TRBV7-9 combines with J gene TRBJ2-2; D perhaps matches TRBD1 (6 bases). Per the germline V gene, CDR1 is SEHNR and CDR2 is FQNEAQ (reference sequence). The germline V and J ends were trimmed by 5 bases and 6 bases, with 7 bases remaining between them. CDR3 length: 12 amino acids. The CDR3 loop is CASSTGSGELFF. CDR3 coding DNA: TGTGCCAGCAGCACAGGGTCCGGGGAGCTGTTTTTT.

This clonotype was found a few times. CDR3 DNA: TGCGCCAGCAGCCCGAGGGGGCGGAGTGCAGATACGCAGTATTTT. Amino acid sequence: CASSPRGRSADTQYF. The V gene is TRBV5-1, the J gene TRBJ2-3, with 7 bases aligning to TRBD1. CDR1 and CDR2 (germline): SGHRS, YFSETQ. V shed 4 bases, J shed 4 bases, and the junction held 9 bases outside the gene matches. The CDR3 loop spans 15 amino acids. Supplemented by reference TRBV5-1 and TRBJ2-3, the full variable domain reads KAGVTQTPRYLIKTRGQQVTLSCSPISGHRSVSWYQQTPGQGLQFLFEYFSETQRNKGNFPGRFSGRQFSNSRSEMNVSTLELGDSALYLCASSPRGRSADTQYFGPGTRLTVL.

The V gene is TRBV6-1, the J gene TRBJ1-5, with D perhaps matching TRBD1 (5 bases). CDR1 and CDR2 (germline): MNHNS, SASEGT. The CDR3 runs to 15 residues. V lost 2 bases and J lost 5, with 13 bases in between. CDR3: CASSEPRRVDQPQHF. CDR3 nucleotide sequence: TGTGCCAGCAGTGAACCCCGCAGGGTAGATCAGCCCCAGCATTTT.

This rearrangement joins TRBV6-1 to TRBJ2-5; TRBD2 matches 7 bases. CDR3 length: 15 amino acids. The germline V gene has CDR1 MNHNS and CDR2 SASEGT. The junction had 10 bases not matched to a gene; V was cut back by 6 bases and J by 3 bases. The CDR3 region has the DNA TGTGCCAGCAGCGACCCAGCGGGGCCCGAAGAGACCCAGTACTTC. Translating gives CASSDPAGPEETQYF.

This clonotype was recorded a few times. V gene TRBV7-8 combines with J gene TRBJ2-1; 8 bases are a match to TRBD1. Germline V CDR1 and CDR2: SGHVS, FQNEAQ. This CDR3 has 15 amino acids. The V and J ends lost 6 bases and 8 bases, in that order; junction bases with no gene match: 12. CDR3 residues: CASRRAGQGGYEQFF. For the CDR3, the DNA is TGTGCCAGCAGGCGTGCCGGACAGGGTGGCTATGAGCAGTTCTTC. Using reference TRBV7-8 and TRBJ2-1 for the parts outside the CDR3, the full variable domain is GAGVSQSPRYKVAKRGQDVALRCDPISGHVSLFWYQQALGQGPEFLTYFQNEAQLDKSGLPSDRFFAERPEGSVSTLKIQRTQQEDSAVYLCASRRAGQGGYEQFFGPGTRLTVL.

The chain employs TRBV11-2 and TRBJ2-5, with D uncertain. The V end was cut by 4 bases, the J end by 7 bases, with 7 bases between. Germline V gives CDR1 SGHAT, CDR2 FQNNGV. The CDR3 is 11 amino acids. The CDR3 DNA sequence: TGTGCCAGCAGCTCTAGGGCGACCCAGTACTTC. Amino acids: CASSSRATQYF.

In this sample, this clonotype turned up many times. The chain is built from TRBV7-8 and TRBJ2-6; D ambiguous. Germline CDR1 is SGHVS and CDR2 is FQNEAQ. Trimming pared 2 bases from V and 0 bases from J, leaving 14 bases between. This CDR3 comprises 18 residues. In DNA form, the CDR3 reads TGTGCCAGCAGCTTATTGGAGACATCCTACTCTGGGGCCAACGTCCTGACTTTC. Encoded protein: CASSLLETSYSGANVLTF.

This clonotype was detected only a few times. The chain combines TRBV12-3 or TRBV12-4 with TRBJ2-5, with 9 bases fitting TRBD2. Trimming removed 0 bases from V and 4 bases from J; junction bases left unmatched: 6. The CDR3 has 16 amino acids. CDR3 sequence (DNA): TGTGCCAGCAGTTTAGCGGTGCGGGAGGGTGGAGAGACCCAGTACTTC. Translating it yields CASSLAVREGGETQYF.

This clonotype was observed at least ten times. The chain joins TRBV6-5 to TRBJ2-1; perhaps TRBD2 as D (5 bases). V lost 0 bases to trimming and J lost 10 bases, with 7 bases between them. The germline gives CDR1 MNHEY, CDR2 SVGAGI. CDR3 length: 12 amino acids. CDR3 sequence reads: CASSYSPGEQFF. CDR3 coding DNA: TGTGCCAGCAGTTACTCGCCGGGGGAGCAGTTCTTC.

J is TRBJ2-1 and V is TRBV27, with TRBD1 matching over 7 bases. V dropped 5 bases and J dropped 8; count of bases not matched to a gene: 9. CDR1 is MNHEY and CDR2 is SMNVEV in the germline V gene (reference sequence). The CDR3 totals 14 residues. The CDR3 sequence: CASSQEGASYEQFF. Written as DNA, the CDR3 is TGTGCCAGCAGTCAAGAGGGGGCTAGCTATGAGCAGTTCTTC.

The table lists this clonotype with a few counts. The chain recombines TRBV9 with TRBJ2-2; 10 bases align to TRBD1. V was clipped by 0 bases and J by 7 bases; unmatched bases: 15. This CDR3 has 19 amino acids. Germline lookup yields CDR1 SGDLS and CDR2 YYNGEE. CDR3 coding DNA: TGTGCCAGCAGCGTAGAGGGACAGGGGCCGGCGAGAAGGGACGGGGAGCTGTTTTTT. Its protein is CASSVEGQGPARRDGELFF.

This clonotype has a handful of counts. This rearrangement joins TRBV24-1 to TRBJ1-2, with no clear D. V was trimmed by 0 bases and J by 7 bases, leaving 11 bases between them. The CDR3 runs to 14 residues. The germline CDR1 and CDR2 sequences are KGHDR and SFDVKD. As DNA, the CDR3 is TGTGCCACCAGTGATTTGCTCTATTGGGGTGGCTACACCTTC. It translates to CATSDLLYWGGYTF.

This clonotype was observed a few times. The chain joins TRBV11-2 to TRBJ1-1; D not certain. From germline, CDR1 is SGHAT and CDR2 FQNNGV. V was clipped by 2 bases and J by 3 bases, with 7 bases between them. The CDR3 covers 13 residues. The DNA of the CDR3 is TGTGCCAGCAGCTTAAGGCTGTACACTGAAGCTTTCTTT. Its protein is CASSLRLYTEAFF.

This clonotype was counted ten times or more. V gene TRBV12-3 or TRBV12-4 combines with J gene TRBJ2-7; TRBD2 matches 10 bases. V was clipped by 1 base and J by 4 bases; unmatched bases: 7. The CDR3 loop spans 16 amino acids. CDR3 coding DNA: TGTGCCAGCAGTTTAGGCCGAGCGGGAGGGCAGTACGAGCAGTACTTC. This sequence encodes CASSLGRAGGQYEQYF.

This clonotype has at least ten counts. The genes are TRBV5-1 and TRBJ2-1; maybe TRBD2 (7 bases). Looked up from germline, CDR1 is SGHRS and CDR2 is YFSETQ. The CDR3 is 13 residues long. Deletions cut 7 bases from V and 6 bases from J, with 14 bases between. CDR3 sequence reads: CASRGASVNEQFF. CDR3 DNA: TGCGCCAGCCGGGGGGCGTCGGTCAATGAGCAGTTCTTC.

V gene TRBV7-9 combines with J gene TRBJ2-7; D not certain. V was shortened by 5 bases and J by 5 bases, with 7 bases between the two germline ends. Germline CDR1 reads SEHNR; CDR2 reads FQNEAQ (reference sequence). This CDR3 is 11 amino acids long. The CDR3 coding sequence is TGTGCCAGCAGCGTTGGGGACGAGCAGTACTTC. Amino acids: CASSVGDEQYF.